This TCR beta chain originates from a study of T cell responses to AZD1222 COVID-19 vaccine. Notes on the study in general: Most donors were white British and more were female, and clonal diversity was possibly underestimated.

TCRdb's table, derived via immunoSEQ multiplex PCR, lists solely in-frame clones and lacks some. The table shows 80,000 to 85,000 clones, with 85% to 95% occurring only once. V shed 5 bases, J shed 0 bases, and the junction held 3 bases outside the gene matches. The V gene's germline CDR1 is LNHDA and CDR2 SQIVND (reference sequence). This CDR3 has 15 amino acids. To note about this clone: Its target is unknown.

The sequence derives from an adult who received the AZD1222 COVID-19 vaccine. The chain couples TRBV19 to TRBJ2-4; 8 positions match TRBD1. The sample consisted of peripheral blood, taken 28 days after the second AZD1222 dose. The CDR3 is CASSGQGSAKNIQYF. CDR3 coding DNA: TGTGCCAGTAGTGGACAGGGCTCAGCCAAAAACATTCAGTACTTC.